These 24 T cell receptor beta chains share one sample of origin, sequenced in a study of identical twins. TCRdb used MiXCR to reprocess the 5' RACE reads, holding one entry per CDR3 protein. The table has under 1 million distinct CDR3 sequences, roughly an eighth seen once. This same sample was also part of a study on yellow fever vaccine responses in identical twins.

The specimen was PBMCs. These receptors all come from a woman aged 18-35 years in good health.

This clonotype was seen only a few times. V usage is TRBV4-2 and J usage is TRBJ2-3, with 14 bases lining up with TRBD2. The CDR3 runs to 17 residues. The germline V gene has CDR1 LGHNA and CDR2 YNFKEQ. Unmatched junction bases numbered 7, after V lost 3 bases and J lost 5 bases. Here the CDR3 reads CASSHGTSGRGEDTQYF. Here the CDR3 DNA reads TGTGCCAGCAGCCACGGGACTAGCGGGAGAGGTGAAGATACGCAGTATTTT.

The chain carries TRBV7-8 and TRBJ2-1, with 11 bases aligning to TRBD2. The CDR3 is made up of 16 amino acids. Per the germline V gene, CDR1 is SGHVS and CDR2 is FQNEAQ. V lost 4 bases and J lost 6; bases outside the gene matches: 8. The CDR3 DNA reads as TGTGCCAGCAGCTCGTATAGCGGGAGGGCCGGCAATGAGCAGTTCTTC. Translation gives CASSSYSGRAGNEQFF.

This clonotype showed up many times. This chain joins TRBV20-1 and TRBJ2-3, with D possibly being TRBD1 (6 bases). CDR1 and CDR2 (germline): DFQATT, SNEGSKA (reference sequence). This CDR3 contains 15 residues. The V and J ends lost 0 bases and 2 bases respectively, with 12 bases between them. The chain's CDR3 is CSARDGYRATDTQYF. The DNA for the CDR3 is TGCAGTGCTAGAGATGGGTACAGGGCCACAGATACGCAGTATTTT.

The sample holds a few counts of this clonotype. J is TRBJ2-1 and V is TRBV29-1; D not certain. Trimming cost V 6 bases and J 0 bases, with 9 bases left between them. The CDR3 runs 13 residues. Germline CDR1 SQVTM, CDR2 ANQGSEA. The CDR3 nucleotides are TGCAGCGTGGCCCCCTCCTCCTACAATGAGCAGTTCTTC. This encodes CSVAPSSYNEQFF.

This clonotype was seen ten or more times. This rearrangement joins TRBV14 to TRBJ2-3, with 8 bases lining up with TRBD2. This CDR3 comprises 16 residues. The J segment lost 0 bases and the V segment lost 1 base, leaving 3 bases of the junction unmatched. Looked up from germline, CDR1 is SGHDN and CDR2 is FVKESK. CDR3 in amino acids: CASSQGSSGSTDTQYF. The CDR3 bases are TGTGCCAGCAGCCAAGGTTCTAGCGGGAGCACAGATACGCAGTATTTT. Variable domain in full (rest from reference TRBV14 and TRBJ2-3): EAGVTQFPSHSVIEKGQTVTLRCDPISGHDNLYWYRRVMGKEIKFLLHFVKESKQDESGMPNNRFLAERTGGTYSTLKVQPAELEDSGVYFCASSQGSSGSTDTQYFGPGTRLTVL.

This clonotype was detected only a few times. The V gene is TRBV6-5, the J gene TRBJ1-5, with 10 bases matching TRBD1. J lost 3 bases, V lost 2 bases, and 1 base had no gene match. The CDR3 extends over 15 amino acids. Germline V lookup: CDR1 MNHEY, CDR2 SVGAGI. DNA for the CDR3: TGTGCCAGCAGTTACGGGACAGGGGACAATCAGCCCCAGCATTTT. Amino acid sequence: CASSYGTGDNQPQHF.

Here the CDR3 DNA reads TGTGCCAGCACCCCTACCGGGAACTATGGCTACACCTTC. Translating it yields CASTPTGNYGYTF. This chain links TRBV3-1 with TRBJ1-2; unclear D gene. Germline V CDR1 and CDR2: LGHDT, YNNKEL (reference sequence). The germline V and J ends were trimmed by 7 bases and 2 bases, with 11 bases remaining between them. CDR3 size: 13 residues.

The chain couples TRBV11-3 to TRBJ2-5, with 11 bases lining up with TRBD2. The trim removed 0 bases at V and 2 bases at J, leaving 8 bases unmatched. CDR1 is SGHNT and CDR2 is YENEEA in the germline V gene. The CDR3 consists of 18 residues. The CDR3 DNA is TGTGCCAGCAGCTTAGATCGGGATCTAGCGGGAGGACAAGAGACCCAGTACTTC. Protein: CASSLDRDLAGGQETQYF.

This sequence joins TRBV5-5 and TRBJ1-5, with TRBD1 matching over 7 bases. V shed 0 bases and J 7 bases; nucleotides not matched to a gene: 7. The CDR3 runs 15 residues. Germline V gives CDR1 SGHKS, CDR2 YYEKEE (reference sequence). CDR3 residues: CASSLGQGREQPQHF. Here the CDR3 DNA reads TGTGCCAGCAGCTTGGGACAGGGAAGGGAACAGCCCCAGCATTTT.

This clonotype was picked up many times. The V and J genes are TRBV12-3 or TRBV12-4 and TRBJ2-1; no firm D call. V was trimmed by 3 bases and J by 9 bases, leaving 12 bases between them. This CDR3 has 13 amino acids. The CDR3 region has the DNA TGTGCCAGCAGTTTGGCAGCCAACATTGAGCAGTTCTTC. It encodes CASSLAANIEQFF.

This clonotype was seen only a few times. V gene TRBV27 combines with J gene TRBJ2-7; the D is unclear. The V gene lost 5 bases and the J gene lost 5 bases, with 22 bases spanning the gap. Per the germline V gene, CDR1 is MNHEY and CDR2 is SMNVEV (reference sequence). The CDR3 runs to 16 residues. CDR3 nucleotide sequence: TGTGCCAGCAGTCCCACATCCGTATCGGGCCCCCACGAGCAGTACGTC. It translates to CASSPTSVSGPHEQYV.

The chain has TRBV19 and TRBJ1-5, with TRBD1 matching 9 bases. Germline V gene sequence: CDR1 LNHDA, CDR2 SQIVND (reference sequence). The V and J ends lost 7 bases and 7 bases, in that order; junction bases with no gene match: 14. The CDR3 runs 16 residues. The CDR3 DNA reads as TGTGCCAGTACCCCAAGAGACAGGGGGACGAAACAGCCCCAGCATTTT. This sequence encodes CASTPRDRGTKQPQHF.

The J gene is TRBJ2-7, the V gene TRBV10-3; TRBD2 agrees at 10 bases. The CDR3 loop spans 14 amino acids. Germline V gene sequence: CDR1 ENHRY, CDR2 SYGVKD. V was clipped by 10 bases and J by 7 bases; unmatched bases: 13. The CDR3, as DNA: TGTGCCAGCCTAGCGGGAGCCCCCGGAGGGGAGCAGTACTTC. Residues: CASLAGAPGGEQYF.

This chain uses TRBV11-1 with TRBJ2-2; 8 bases align to TRBD2. The CDR3 contains 19 residues. Germline loops: CDR1 SGHAT, CDR2 FQDESV (reference sequence). J lost 4 bases, V lost 5 bases, and 18 bases had no gene match. The CDR3 coding sequence is TGTGCCAGCAGCCCCCGAACGATAGGACTAGCCCGAGCCACCGGGGAGCTGTTTTTT. Its protein is CASSPRTIGLARATGELFF.

CDR3 sequence reads: CASGTSVAGELFF. Written as DNA, the CDR3 is TGTGCCAGCGGGACTAGCGTTGCCGGGGAGCTGTTTTTT. This chain joins TRBV7-6 and TRBJ2-2; 10 nucleotides line up with TRBD2. Per germline, CDR1 SGHVS and CDR2 FNYEAQ. The CDR3 covers 13 residues. The V gene end was trimmed by 8 bases and the J gene end by 6 bases; junction bases not matched to a gene: 3.

V and J are TRBV7-8 and TRBJ1-1; 7 nucleotides match TRBD1. V trimming: 3 bases; J trimming: 1 base; junction bases outside the gene matches: 5. Germline CDR1 SGHVS, CDR2 FQNEAQ. This CDR3 contains 15 residues. Here the CDR3 DNA reads TGTGCCAGCAGCTTTAGGACAGGCCAGAACACTGAAGCTTTCTTT. Amino acid sequence: CASSFRTGQNTEAFF.

The chain joins TRBV29-1 to TRBJ2-1; 10 nucleotides agree with TRBD2. CDR1 is SQVTM, CDR2 ANQGSEA, per germline. This CDR3 contains 15 residues. The junction had 9 bases not matched to a gene; V was cut back by 2 bases and J by 8 bases. CDR3 sequence: CSVERVSLAGDEQFF. In nucleotides, the CDR3 is TGCAGCGTTGAAAGGGTCAGCCTAGCGGGGGATGAGCAGTTCTTC.

This clonotype was picked up a small number of times. V gene TRBV11-2 combines with J gene TRBJ1-5; no definite D call. CDR1 SGHAT and CDR2 FQNNGV come from the germline V gene. CDR3 length: 13 residues. The V end lost 1 base, the J end lost 5 bases, and 6 bases lay between the germline ends. The CDR3 DNA reads as TGTGCCAGCAGCTTAGTCCCTCATCAGCCCCAGCATTTT. Translating gives CASSLVPHQPQHF.

The sample holds a few counts of this clonotype. The CDR3 loop reads CASRYRGQLNSPLHF. CDR3 bases: TGTGCCAGCAGATACAGGGGTCAGCTTAATTCACCCCTCCACTTT. The chain combines TRBV6-2 or TRBV6-3 with TRBJ1-6; TRBD1 matches at 7 bases. CDR3 length: 15 residues. The V and J ends lost 6 bases and 6 bases, in that order; junction bases with no gene match: 8. CDR1 and CDR2 (germline): MNHEY, SVGEGT.

The rearrangement links TRBV6-2 or TRBV6-3 to TRBJ1-5; D unclear. Germline V gene lookup returns CDR1 MNHEY and CDR2 SVGEGT. The length of the CDR3 is 16 residues. V was trimmed by 5 bases and J by 1 base, leaving 15 bases between them. The CDR3 nucleotides are TGTGCCAGCAGTCGCCCTTACAGTCAGAGCAATCAGCCCCAGCATTTT. Encoded protein: CASSRPYSQSNQPQHF.

In its sample, this clonotype was seen a few times. This chain connects TRBV5-8 to TRBJ1-1; D gene ambiguous. Per the germline V gene, CDR1 is SGHTS and CDR2 is YDEGEE. Trimming took off 1 base at V and 5 bases at J, with 15 bases between the two ends. This CDR3 region has 15 residues. The CDR3, as DNA: TGTGCCAGCAGCTTGTTTCAGGCCGCGTGGACTGAAGCTTTCTTT. Translating it yields CASSLFQAAWTEAFF.

The sample holds a few counts of this clonotype. The chain recombines TRBV4-1 with TRBJ2-3; possible D gene TRBD1, 5 bases. Trimming took 0 bases from V and 2 from J, leaving 15 bases between them. Germline CDR1 MGHRA, CDR2 YSYEKL. The CDR3 loop spans 17 amino acids. CDR3 amino acids: CASSQDLPGWPTDTQYF. CDR3 DNA sequence: TGCGCCAGCAGCCAAGATCTTCCAGGGTGGCCCACAGATACGCAGTATTTT.

The chain has TRBV10-3 and TRBJ2-3; 11 bases are a match to TRBD2. CDR1 is ENHRY, CDR2 SYGVKD, per germline. J gave up 5 bases and V 7 bases, and 11 bases lay outside the gene matches. The CDR3 consists of 16 residues. The chain's CDR3 is CAITPGATSGVDTQYF. CDR3 nucleotide sequence: TGTGCCATCACCCCTGGGGCGACTAGCGGGGTAGATACGCAGTATTTT.

At least ten counts were recorded for this clonotype. V is TRBV3-1 and J is TRBJ1-2, with D hard to call. This CDR3 comprises 14 residues. Per germline, CDR1 LGHDT and CDR2 YNNKEL (reference sequence). The V and J ends lost 0 bases and 8 bases respectively, with 13 bases between them. CDR3 DNA sequence: TGTGCCAGCAGCCAAGAACCACAGCGGCGGGGCTACACCTTC. Residues: CASSQEPQRRGYTF. Filled out from reference TRBV3-1 and TRBJ1-2, the complete variable domain reads DTAVSQTPKYLVTQMGNDKSIKCEQNLGHDTMYWYKQDSKKFLKIMFSYNNKELIINETVPNRFSPKSPDKAHLNLHINSLELGDSAVYFCASSQEPQRRGYTFGSGTRLTVV.